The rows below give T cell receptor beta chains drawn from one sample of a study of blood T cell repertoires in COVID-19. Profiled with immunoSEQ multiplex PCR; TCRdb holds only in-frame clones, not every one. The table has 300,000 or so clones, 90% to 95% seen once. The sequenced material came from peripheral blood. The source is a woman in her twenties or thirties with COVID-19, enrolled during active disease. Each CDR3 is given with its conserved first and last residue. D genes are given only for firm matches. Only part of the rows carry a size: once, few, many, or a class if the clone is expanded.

cdr3_aa: CASSSPGHNYEQYF
cdr3_nt: TGTGCCAGCAGTTCCCCGGGACACAACTACGAGCAGTACTTC
v_call: TRBV6-2/TRBV6-3
clone_size: -
j_call: TRBJ2-7
d_call: -

cdr3_aa: CASSLGLDQTIYF
cdr3_nt: TGTGCCAGCAGTCTAGGTTTAGATCAGACCATATATTTT
v_call: TRBV6-5
clone_size: -
j_call: TRBJ1-3
d_call: -

cdr3_aa: CASSPGLAFQETQYF
cdr3_nt: TGTGCCAGCAGCCCGGGACTAGCTTTCCAAGAGACCCAGTACTTC
v_call: TRBV6-5
clone_size: -
j_call: TRBJ2-5
d_call: TRBD2

cdr3_aa: CASSLVRGKSSEQYF
cdr3_nt: TGCGCCAGCAGCTTGGTTCGGGGAAAGTCCAGCGAGCAGTACTTC
v_call: TRBV5-1
clone_size: -
j_call: TRBJ2-7
d_call: -

cdr3_aa: CATSVSQGDTQYF
cdr3_nt: TGTGCCACCTCGGTCTCCCAGGGAGATACGCAGTATTTT
v_call: TRBV10-3
clone_size: -
j_call: TRBJ2-3
d_call: -

cdr3_aa: CAIVAGSYNEQFF
cdr3_nt: TGTGCCATAGTAGCGGGGTCCTACAATGAGCAGTTCTTC
v_call: TRBV10-3
clone_size: -
j_call: TRBJ2-1
d_call: TRBD2

cdr3_aa: CAWREGTGPFYGYTF
cdr3_nt: TGTGCCTGGAGGGAAGGGACAGGGCCATTCTATGGCTACACCTTC
v_call: TRBV30
clone_size: -
j_call: TRBJ1-2
d_call: TRBD1

cdr3_aa: CASTRYNEQFF
cdr3_nt: TGTGCCAGCACCAGATACAATGAGCAGTTCTTC
v_call: TRBV3-1/TRBV3-2
clone_size: -
j_call: TRBJ2-1
d_call: -

cdr3_aa: CASSRLAGEGVYEQYF
cdr3_nt: TGCGCCAGCAGCCGTCTAGCGGGAGAGGGAGTATACGAGCAGTACTTC
v_call: TRBV5-1
clone_size: -
j_call: TRBJ2-7
d_call: TRBD2

cdr3_aa: CASSEMGQGSETQYF
cdr3_nt: TGTGCCAGCAGTGAAATGGGACAGGGTAGTGAGACCCAGTACTTC
v_call: TRBV2
clone_size: -
j_call: TRBJ2-5
d_call: TRBD1

cdr3_aa: CASSETGLGEKLFF
cdr3_nt: TGCGCCAGCAGCGAGACAGGGTTGGGCGAAAAACTGTTTTTT
v_call: TRBV5-1
clone_size: few
j_call: TRBJ1-4
d_call: TRBD1

cdr3_aa: CASSPGARKEKLFF
cdr3_nt: TGTGCCAGCAGCCCGGGAGCTAGAAAAGAAAAACTGTTTTTT
v_call: TRBV27
clone_size: -
j_call: TRBJ1-4
d_call: -

cdr3_aa: CASSPGLAGGGETQYF
cdr3_nt: TGTGCCAGCAGCCCGGGACTAGCGGGAGGGGGTGAGACCCAGTACTTC
v_call: TRBV5-4
clone_size: -
j_call: TRBJ2-5
d_call: TRBD2

cdr3_aa: CATLAGDRTDTQYF
cdr3_nt: TGTGCCACTCTAGCGGGAGATAGGACAGATACGCAGTATTTT
v_call: TRBV2
clone_size: -
j_call: TRBJ2-3
d_call: TRBD2

cdr3_aa: CAWSVNRALSGSTEAFF
cdr3_nt: TGTGCCTGGAGTGTAAACAGGGCGCTATCTGGGAGCACTGAAGCTTTCTTT
v_call: TRBV30
clone_size: -
j_call: TRBJ1-1
d_call: -

cdr3_aa: CASSLGGLPGPTNEKLFF
cdr3_nt: TGTGCCAGCAGCCTAGGAGGGTTGCCGGGCCCAACTAATGAAAAACTGTTTTTT
v_call: TRBV3-1/TRBV3-2
clone_size: -
j_call: TRBJ1-4
d_call: -

cdr3_aa: CASSFGPNTEAFF
cdr3_nt: TGTGCCAGCAGCTTTGGGCCGAACACTGAAGCTTTCTTT
v_call: TRBV5-4
clone_size: -
j_call: TRBJ1-1
d_call: -

cdr3_aa: CASSPSGEVNEQYF
cdr3_nt: TGTGCCAGTAGTCCGTCGGGAGAAGTCAACGAGCAGTACTTC
v_call: TRBV19
clone_size: -
j_call: TRBJ2-7
d_call: -

cdr3_aa: CASSLVRTGDKETQYF
cdr3_nt: TGTGCCAGCAGCTTAGTAAGAACCGGGGACAAGGAGACCCAGTACTTC
v_call: TRBV7-9
clone_size: -
j_call: TRBJ2-5
d_call: -

cdr3_aa: CASSPDRENYGYTF
cdr3_nt: TGTGCCAGCTCCCCGGACAGAGAAAACTATGGCTACACCTTC
v_call: TRBV18
clone_size: -
j_call: TRBJ1-2
d_call: -

cdr3_aa: CASSSQGLSHQPQHF
cdr3_nt: TGTGCCAGTAGTTCACAGGGGTTGAGTCATCAGCCCCAGCATTTT
v_call: TRBV19
clone_size: -
j_call: TRBJ1-5
d_call: TRBD1

cdr3_aa: CASSPTSRSDNEQFF
cdr3_nt: TGTGCCAGCAGCCCGACTAGTAGATCCGACAATGAGCAGTTCTTC
v_call: TRBV5-6
clone_size: -
j_call: TRBJ2-1
d_call: -